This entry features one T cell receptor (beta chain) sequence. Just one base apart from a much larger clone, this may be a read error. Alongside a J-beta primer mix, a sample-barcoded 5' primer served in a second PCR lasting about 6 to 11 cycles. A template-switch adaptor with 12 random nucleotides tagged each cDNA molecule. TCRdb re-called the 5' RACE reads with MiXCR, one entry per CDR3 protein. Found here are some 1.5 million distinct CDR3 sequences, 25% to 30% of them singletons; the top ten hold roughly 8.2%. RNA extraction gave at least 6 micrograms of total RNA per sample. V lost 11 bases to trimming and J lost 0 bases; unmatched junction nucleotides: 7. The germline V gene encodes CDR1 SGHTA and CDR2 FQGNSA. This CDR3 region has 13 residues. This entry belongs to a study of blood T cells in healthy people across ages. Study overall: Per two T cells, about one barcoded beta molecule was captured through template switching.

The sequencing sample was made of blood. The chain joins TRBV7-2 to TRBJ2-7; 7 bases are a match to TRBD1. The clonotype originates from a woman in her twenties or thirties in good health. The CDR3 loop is CAGRTGNSYEQYF. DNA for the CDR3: TGTGCCGGAAGGACAGGTAACTCCTACGAGCAGTACTTC.